This entry lists 4 T cell receptor beta chains sequenced from one sample in a study of blood T cell repertoires in COVID-19 (dated by TCRdb to 2018 to 2021). Library preparation employed the immunoSEQ multiplex PCR assay. TCRdb re-hosts the immuneACCESS table, in-frame sequences only. Its copies lack some clones; in the studies checked, an unresolved V gene accounts for under half of them, and the cause for the rest is not known. Counted in this sample were around 360,000 clones; around 87% of them appeared once. The ten largest clones take up roughly 10% of the sample. The sequencing input was peripheral blood. These receptors originate from a woman aged 25 to 45 with COVID-19, enrolled during active disease.

This clone was seen only a few times. V usage is TRBV7-2 and J usage is TRBJ2-2; 7 bases match TRBD1. The CDR3 is 14 residues long. Germline lookup yields CDR1 SGHTA and CDR2 FQGNSA. The junction had 3 bases not matched to a gene; V was cut back by 5 bases and J by 3 bases. The CDR3, as DNA: TGTGCCAGCAGCGAGGGACAGTACACCGGGGAGCTGTTTTTT. This encodes CASSEGQYTGELFF.

This clone showed up just once. The rearrangement links TRBV20-1 to TRBJ1-1; D is uncertain. The CDR3 is 11 residues long. The germline CDR1 and CDR2 sequences are DFQATT and SNEGSKA (reference sequence). V shed 5 bases and J shed 7 bases, with 11 bases lying between them. CDR3 loop: CSALRFGEAFF. Written as DNA, the CDR3 is TGCAGTGCTCTACGATTCGGTGAAGCTTTCTTT.

The rearrangement joins TRBV10-3 to TRBJ2-7; no clear D gene. This CDR3 region has 15 residues. Trimming shortened V by 5 bases and J by 4 bases, and 18 bases separated the two germline ends. Germline V gene lookup returns CDR1 ENHRY and CDR2 SYGVKD. CDR3 coding DNA: TGTGCCATCAGTTCCCGGTCCTCCGATCGGTACGAGCAGTACTTC. It translates to CAISSRSSDRYEQYF.

The rearrangement links TRBV4-1 to TRBJ1-4; 7 nucleotides align to TRBD1. V shed 1 base and J 7 bases; nucleotides not matched to a gene: 6. There are 15 residues in the CDR3. Germline CDR1 is MGHRA and CDR2 is YSYEKL. The CDR3 DNA follows: TGCGCCAGCAGCCAAGTTAGGGGGCGAGGTGAAAAACTGTTTTTT. Protein sequence: CASSQVRGRGEKLFF.